The text below deals with one TCR beta chain. Its specificity is not known. Different DNA sequences within this sample yield the same CDR3. Extracted RNA was reverse transcribed into cDNA, the sequencing template. Method: immunoSEQ multiplex PCR; TCRdb's copy keeps in-frame clones and lacks some. The table records about 140,000 clones, 55% of them present only once. It was from PBMCs that CD4+ and CD8+ T cells were sorted. The V gene's germline CDR1 is SGHRS and CDR2 YFSETQ. With 0 bases removed from V and 2 bases from J, the gap between germline ends came to 6 bases. CDR3 length: 13 amino acids. These data come from a study of CD8+ T cells in alopecia areata. The study, taken as a whole, reports: In lesional scalp, particularly from alopecia totalis/universalis, clonality was higher than in normal scalp.

The sequence was collected from a human donor in good health. V and J are TRBV5-1 and TRBJ2-7, with no clear D. Sequencing used CD4+ T cells sorted from blood. CDR3 bases: TGCGCCAGCAGCTTGGACATTGCCTACGAGCAGTACTTC. The encoded protein is CASSLDIAYEQYF.